The present entry profiles one T cell receptor beta chain with its context. The antigen remains undetermined. Clinical Activity Scores of at least 3, NOSPECS grades of at least 4 and durations under 3 months characterized ophthalmopathy patients. This sample was included in a study of T cells in Graves' hyperthyroidism and ophthalmopathy. Study findings and constraints: The authors' 13 V-J model separated ophthalmopathy from stable hyperthyroidism.

TCR beta CDR3 regions were amplified from RNA. Primed by the HTBI set, a first-round RT-PCR was run on the TCR CDR3. Via MiXCR, TCRdb re-called the multiplex PCR reads, giving one row per CDR3 protein. Here the sample spans some 570,000 distinct CDR3 sequences, under 20% being singletons. The germline V and J ends were trimmed by 5 bases and 4 bases, with 11 bases remaining between them. The CDR3 has 13 amino acids. Germline loops: CDR1 MNHNS, CDR2 SASEGT. This clonotype was obtained from a young woman with Graves' ophthalmopathy. The material sequenced was blood. This chain connects TRBV6-1 to TRBJ1-1, with D unclear. The chain's CDR3 is CASSRGDSTEAFF. Written as DNA, the CDR3 is TGTGCCAGCAGTCGGGGTGATAGCACTGAAGCTTTCTTT.